The rows below give T cell receptor beta chains drawn from one sample of a study of early T cells in non-severe SARS-CoV-2 infection. TCRdb redid the calling of the 5' RACE reads with MiXCR, one entry per CDR3 protein. This table has around 80,000 distinct CDR3 sequences, over 9.5% appearing once. The sequenced material came from whole blood. The receptors here all came from an adult who was a healthcare worker with PCR-confirmed SARS-CoV-2 infection or an uninfected control (not recorded which). CDR3s include the opening cysteine and the closing phenylalanine or tryptophan. D genes are given only for firm matches. Clone sizes are given selectively: once, few, many, or a class where the clone is expanded.

TRBV18,.,TRBJ2-7,.,TGTGCCAGCTCTCCGGGGGCCAGGTACGAGCAGTACTTC,CASSPGARYEQYF
TRBV12-3/TRBV12-4,.,TRBJ1-6,.,TGTGCCAGCAGTCCTCGGGGAGGGCAATCACCCCTCCACTTT,CASSPRGGQSPLHF
TRBV20-1,.,TRBJ2-1,few,TGCAGTGCCCGCGGCAATTTTCATGAGCAGTTCTTC,CSARGNFHEQFF
TRBV7-6,.,TRBJ1-5,.,TGTGCCAGCAGCGTAGGTGGGGGGGGCAATCAGCCCCAGCATTTT,CASSVGGGGNQPQHF
TRBV7-9,TRBD1,TRBJ1-2,.,TGTGCCAGCAGCGCTGGACAGGGGGCTCTTGGCCACACCTTC,CASSAGQGALGHTF
TRBV4-1,.,TRBJ2-1,many,TGCGCCAGCAGCCAAGATGGAGAGCAGTTCTTC,CASSQDGEQFF
TRBV5-1,TRBD2,TRBJ2-1,few,TGCGCCAGCAGCCTAGGACTAGCGGGAGATTCGATCTTC,CASSLGLAGDSIF
TRBV7-3,.,TRBJ2-2,.,TGTGCCAGCAGCGCAGGACTTAACACCGGGGAGCTGTTTTTT,CASSAGLNTGELFF
TRBV7-2,.,TRBJ1-4,many,TGTGCCAGCAGCTTAGAGGGAGAAAAACTGTTTTTT,CASSLEGEKLFF
TRBV7-2,.,TRBJ2-1,many,TGTGCCAGCAGCTTAGGAGGGGGGGGCGCGGGTCAGAATGAGCAGTTCTTC,CASSLGGGGAGQNEQFF
TRBV5-4,.,TRBJ2-3,.,TGTGCCAGCAGCTTGGCCGTTGGTAGGATGGGAGATACGCAGTATTTT,CASSLAVGRMGDTQYF
TRBV6-5,.,TRBJ2-2,.,TGTGCCAGCAGTTCCCCCACGGGAGTTCCCGGGGAGCTGTTTTTT,CASSSPTGVPGELFF
TRBV4-1,TRBD2,TRBJ2-1,few,TGCGCCAGCAGCCAAGAAGGCGCGGGGGACAATGAGCAGTTCTTC,CASSQEGAGDNEQFF
TRBV7-6,TRBD1,TRBJ2-6,many,TGTGCCAGCAGCCACGGACAGGGCTACTCTGGGGCCAACGTCCTGACTTTC,CASSHGQGYSGANVLTF
TRBV5-1,.,TRBJ2-3,.,TGCGCCAGCGGCCTAGGTATAGGACGGAGAAGCACAGATACGCAGTATTTT,CASGLGIGRRSTDTQYF
TRBV5-6,.,TRBJ2-2,few,TGTGCCAGCAGCTTGGGCGCGGGGAACACCGGGGAGCTGTTTTTT,CASSLGAGNTGELFF
TRBV29-1,TRBD2,TRBJ2-1,few,TGCAGCGTTGGGTTTAGCGGGGGGGAGCAGTTCTTC,CSVGFSGGEQFF
TRBV4-1,.,TRBJ1-1,many,TGCGCCAGCAGGGGGCCTACAATGAACACTGAAGCTTTCTTT,CASRGPTMNTEAFF
TRBV18,.,TRBJ2-1,.,TGTGCCAGCTCACCACGGATGGAAGATGAGCAGTTCTTC,CASSPRMEDEQFF
TRBV27,.,TRBJ1-2,many,TGTGCCAGCAGGGGCACTTTAAATCATGGCTACACCTTC,CASRGTLNHGYTF
TRBV24-1,.,TRBJ2-1,few,TGTGCCACCAGTGATTCGGGCAGCAGGCATGAGCAGTTCTTC,CATSDSGSRHEQFF
TRBV18,.,TRBJ1-1,many,TGTGCCAGCTCAGAGCAGGGGATGGGGAACACTGAAGCTTTCTTT,CASSEQGMGNTEAFF
TRBV19,.,TRBJ2-7,few,TGTGCCAGTAGTAGAGGGTTTCGCGAGCAGTACTTC,CASSRGFREQYF
TRBV7-3,.,TRBJ1-6,many,TGTGCCAGCAGCTCCAGGGTTGATTCACCCCTCCACTTT,CASSSRVDSPLHF
TRBV12-3/TRBV12-4,.,TRBJ2-1,.,TGTGCCAGCAGCCTAGTCTCCTACAATGAGCAGTTCTTC,CASSLVSYNEQFF
TRBV4-1,.,TRBJ2-3,few,TGCGCCAGCAGCCAAGGCAGTCAAGCAGATACGCAGTATTTT,CASSQGSQADTQYF